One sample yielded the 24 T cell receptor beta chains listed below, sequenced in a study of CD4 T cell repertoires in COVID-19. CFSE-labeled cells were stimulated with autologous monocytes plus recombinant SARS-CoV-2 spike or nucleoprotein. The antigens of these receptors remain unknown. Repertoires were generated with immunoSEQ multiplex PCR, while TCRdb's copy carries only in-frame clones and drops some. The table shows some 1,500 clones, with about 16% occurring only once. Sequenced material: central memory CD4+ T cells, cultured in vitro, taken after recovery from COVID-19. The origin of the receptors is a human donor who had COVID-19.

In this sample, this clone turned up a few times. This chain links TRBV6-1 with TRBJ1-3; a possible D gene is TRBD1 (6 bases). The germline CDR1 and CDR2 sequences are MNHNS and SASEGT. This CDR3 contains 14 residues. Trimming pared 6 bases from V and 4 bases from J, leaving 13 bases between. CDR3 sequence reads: CASSPGGPGNTIYF. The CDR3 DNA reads TGTGCCAGCAGCCCGGGGGGCCCGGGAAACACCATATATTTT.

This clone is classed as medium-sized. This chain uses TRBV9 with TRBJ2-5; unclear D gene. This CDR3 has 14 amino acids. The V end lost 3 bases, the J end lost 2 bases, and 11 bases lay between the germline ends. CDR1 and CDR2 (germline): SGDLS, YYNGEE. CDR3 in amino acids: CASSARADQETQYF. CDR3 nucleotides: TGTGCCAGCAGCGCCCGGGCAGATCAAGAGACCCAGTACTTC.

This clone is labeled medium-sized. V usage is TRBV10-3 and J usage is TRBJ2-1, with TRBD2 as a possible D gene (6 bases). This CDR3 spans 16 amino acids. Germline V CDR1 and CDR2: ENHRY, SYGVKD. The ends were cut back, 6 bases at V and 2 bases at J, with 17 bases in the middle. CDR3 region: CAISGAGLATYNEQFF. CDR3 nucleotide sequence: TGTGCCATCAGCGGCGCGGGACTGGCTACCTACAATGAGCAGTTCTTC.

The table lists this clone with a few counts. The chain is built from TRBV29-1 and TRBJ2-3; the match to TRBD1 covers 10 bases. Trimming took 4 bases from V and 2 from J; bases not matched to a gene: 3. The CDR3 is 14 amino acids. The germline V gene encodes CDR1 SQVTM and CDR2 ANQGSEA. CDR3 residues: CSVGQGAITDTQYF. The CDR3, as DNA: TGCAGCGTTGGACAGGGGGCAATCACAGATACGCAGTATTTT.

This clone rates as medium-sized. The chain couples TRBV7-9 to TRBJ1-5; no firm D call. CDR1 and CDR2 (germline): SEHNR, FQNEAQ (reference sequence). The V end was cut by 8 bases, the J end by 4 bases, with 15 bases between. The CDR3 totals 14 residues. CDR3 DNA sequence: TGTGCCAGCGCTCGAGCTTCGGGGAATCAGCCCCAGCATTTT. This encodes CASARASGNQPQHF.

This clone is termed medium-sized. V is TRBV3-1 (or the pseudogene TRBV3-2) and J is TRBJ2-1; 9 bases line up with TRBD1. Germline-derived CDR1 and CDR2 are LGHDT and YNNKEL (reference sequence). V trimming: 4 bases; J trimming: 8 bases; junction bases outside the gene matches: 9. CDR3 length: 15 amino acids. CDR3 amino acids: CASSRLPGQGHEQFF. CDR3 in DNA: TGTGCCAGCAGCCGATTGCCGGGACAGGGTCATGAGCAGTTCTTC.

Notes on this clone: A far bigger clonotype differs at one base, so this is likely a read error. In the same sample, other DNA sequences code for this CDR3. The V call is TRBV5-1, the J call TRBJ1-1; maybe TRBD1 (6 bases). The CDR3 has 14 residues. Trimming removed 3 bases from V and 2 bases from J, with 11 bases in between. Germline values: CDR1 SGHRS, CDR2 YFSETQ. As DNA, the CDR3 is TGCGCCAGCAGCTCGGTGGGGGGCAACACTGAAGCTTTCTTT. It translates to CASSSVGGNTEAFF. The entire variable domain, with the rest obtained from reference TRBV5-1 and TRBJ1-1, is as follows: KAGVTQTPRYLIKTRGQQVTLSCSPISGHRSVSWYQQTPGQGLQFLFEYFSETQRNKGNFPGRFSGRQFSNSRSEMNVSTLELGDSALYLCASSSVGGNTEAFFGQGTRLTVV.

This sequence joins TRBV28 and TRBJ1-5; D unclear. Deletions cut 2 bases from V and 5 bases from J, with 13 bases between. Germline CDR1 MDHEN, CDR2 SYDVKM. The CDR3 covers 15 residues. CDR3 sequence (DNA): TGTGCCAGCAGTTTAGGTAGGGTTGGGTATCAGCCCCAGCATTTT. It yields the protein CASSLGRVGYQPQHF.

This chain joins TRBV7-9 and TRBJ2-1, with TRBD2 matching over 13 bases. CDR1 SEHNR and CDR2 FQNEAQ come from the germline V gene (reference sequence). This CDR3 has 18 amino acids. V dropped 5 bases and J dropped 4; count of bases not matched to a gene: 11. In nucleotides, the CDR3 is TGTGCCAGCAGCACCCCGCCGGGACTAGCGGGAAGGTACAATGAGCAGTTCTTC. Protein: CASSTPPGLAGRYNEQFF.

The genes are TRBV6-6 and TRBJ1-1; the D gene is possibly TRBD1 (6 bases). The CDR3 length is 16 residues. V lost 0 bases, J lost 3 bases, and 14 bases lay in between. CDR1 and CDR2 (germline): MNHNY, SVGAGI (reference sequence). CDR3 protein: CASSYSLGAGYTEAFF. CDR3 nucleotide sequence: TGTGCCAGCAGTTACTCGTTGGGGGCGGGGTACACTGAAGCTTTCTTT.

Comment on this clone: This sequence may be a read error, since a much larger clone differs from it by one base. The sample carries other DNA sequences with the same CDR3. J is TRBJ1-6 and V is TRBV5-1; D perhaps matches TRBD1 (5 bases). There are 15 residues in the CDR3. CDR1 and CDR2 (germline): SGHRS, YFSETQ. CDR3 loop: CASSLEGVGNSPLHF. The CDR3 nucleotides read TGCGCCAGCAGCTTGGAAGGGGTGGGAAATTCACCTCTCCACTTT.

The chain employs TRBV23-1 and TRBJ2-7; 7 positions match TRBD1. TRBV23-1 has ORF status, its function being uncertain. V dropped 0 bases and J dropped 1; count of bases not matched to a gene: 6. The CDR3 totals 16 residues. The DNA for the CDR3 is TGCGCCAGCAGTCAATCTAAGGTCAGGGGGTCCTACGAGCAGTACGTC. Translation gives CASSQSKVRGSYEQYV.

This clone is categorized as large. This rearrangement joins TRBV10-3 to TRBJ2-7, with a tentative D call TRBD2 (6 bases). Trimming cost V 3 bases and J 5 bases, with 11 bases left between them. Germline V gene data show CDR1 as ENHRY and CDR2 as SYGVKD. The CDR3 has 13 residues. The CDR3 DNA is TGTGCCATCAGTGACCGGGGGATCGACGAGCAGTACTTC. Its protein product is CAISDRGIDEQYF.

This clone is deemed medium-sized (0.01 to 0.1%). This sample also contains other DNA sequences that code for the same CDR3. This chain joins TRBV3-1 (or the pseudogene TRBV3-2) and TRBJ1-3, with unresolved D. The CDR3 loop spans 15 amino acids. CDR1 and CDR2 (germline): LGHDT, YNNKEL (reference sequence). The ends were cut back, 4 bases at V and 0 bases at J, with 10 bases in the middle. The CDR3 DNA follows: TGTGCCAGCAGCCCCGACACAATCTCTGGAAACACCATATATTTT. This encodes CASSPDTISGNTIYF.

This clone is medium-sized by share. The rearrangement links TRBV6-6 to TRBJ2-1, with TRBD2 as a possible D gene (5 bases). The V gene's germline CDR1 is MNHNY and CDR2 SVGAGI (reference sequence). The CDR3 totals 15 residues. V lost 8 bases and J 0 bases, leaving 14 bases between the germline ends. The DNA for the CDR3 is TGTGCCAGCTGCTCTAGCCGTTACTCCTACAATGAGCAGTTCTTC. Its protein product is CASCSSRYSYNEQFF.

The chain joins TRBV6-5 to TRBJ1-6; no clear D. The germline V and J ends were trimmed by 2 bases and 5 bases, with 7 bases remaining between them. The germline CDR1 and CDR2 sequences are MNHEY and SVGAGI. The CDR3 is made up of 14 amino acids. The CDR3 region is CASSYPENNSPLHF. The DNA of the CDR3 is TGTGCCAGCAGTTACCCCGAGAATAATTCACCCCTCCACTTT.

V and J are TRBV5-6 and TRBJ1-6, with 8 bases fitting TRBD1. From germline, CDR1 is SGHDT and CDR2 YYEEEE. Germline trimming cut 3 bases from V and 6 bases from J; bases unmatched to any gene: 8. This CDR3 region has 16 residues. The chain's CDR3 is CASSSPRDRLNSPLHF. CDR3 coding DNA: TGTGCCAGCAGCTCACCCAGGGACAGGCTTAATTCACCCCTCCACTTT.

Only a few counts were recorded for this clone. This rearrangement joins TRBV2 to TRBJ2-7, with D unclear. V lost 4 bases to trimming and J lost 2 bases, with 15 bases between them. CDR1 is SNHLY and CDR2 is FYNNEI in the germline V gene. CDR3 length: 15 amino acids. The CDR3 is CASSGSWAGAYEQYV. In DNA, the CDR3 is TGTGCCAGCAGTGGGTCATGGGCAGGCGCCTACGAGCAGTACGTC.

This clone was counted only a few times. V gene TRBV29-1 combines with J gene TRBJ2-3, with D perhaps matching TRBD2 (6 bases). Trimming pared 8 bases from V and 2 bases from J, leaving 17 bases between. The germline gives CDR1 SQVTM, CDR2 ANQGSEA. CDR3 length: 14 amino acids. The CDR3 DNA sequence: TGCAGCTACTCTAACGGGGGAATCACAGATACGCAGTATTTT. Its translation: CSYSNGGITDTQYF.

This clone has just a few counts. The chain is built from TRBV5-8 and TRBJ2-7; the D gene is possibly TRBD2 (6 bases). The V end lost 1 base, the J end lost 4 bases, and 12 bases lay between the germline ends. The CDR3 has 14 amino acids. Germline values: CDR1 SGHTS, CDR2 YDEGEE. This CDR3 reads CASSLRGLGYEQYF. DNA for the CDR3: TGTGCCAGCAGCTTGCGGGGACTTGGATACGAGCAGTACTTC.

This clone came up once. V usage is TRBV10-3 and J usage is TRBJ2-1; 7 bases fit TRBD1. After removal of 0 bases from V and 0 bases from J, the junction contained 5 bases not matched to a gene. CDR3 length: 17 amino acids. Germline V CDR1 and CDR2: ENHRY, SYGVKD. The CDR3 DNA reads TGTGCCATCAGTGAGTCCCAAGACAGGGTCTCCTACAATGAGCAGTTCTTC. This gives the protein CAISESQDRVSYNEQFF.

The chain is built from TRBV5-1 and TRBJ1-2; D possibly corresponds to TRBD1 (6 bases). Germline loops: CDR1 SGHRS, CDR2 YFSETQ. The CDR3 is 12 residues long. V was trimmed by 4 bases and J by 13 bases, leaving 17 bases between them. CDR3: CASSIPGQYCTF. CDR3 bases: TGCGCCAGCAGCATCCCCGGACAGTACTGCACCTTC.

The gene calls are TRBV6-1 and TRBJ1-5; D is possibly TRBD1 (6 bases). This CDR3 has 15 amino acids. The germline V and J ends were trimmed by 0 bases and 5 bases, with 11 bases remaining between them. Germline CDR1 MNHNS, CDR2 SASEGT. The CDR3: CASSEAGGGDQPQHF. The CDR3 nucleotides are TGTGCCAGCAGTGAAGCGGGAGGGGGGGATCAGCCCCAGCATTTT.

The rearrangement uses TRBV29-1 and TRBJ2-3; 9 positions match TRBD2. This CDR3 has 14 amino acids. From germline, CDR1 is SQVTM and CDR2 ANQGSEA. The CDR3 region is CRGGAGGPTDTQYF. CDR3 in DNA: TGCCGCGGCGGGGCGGGGGGGCCCACGGATACGCAGTATTTT.